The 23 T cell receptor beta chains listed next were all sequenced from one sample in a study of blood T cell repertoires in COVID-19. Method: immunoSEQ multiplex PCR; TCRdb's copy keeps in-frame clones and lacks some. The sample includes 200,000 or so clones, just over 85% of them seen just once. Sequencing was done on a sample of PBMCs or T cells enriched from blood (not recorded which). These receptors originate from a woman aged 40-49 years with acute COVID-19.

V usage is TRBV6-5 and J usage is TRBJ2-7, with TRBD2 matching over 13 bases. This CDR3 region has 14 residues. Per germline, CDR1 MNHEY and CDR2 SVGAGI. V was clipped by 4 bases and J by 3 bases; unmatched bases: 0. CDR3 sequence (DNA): TGTGCCAGCAGTTGGACTAGCGGGAGCTACGAGCAGTACTTC. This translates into CASSWTSGSYEQYF.

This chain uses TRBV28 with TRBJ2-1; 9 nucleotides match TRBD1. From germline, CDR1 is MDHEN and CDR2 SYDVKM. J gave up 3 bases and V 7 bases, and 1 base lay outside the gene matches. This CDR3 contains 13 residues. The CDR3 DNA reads TGTGCCAGCAAGGACAGGGGCTACAATGAGCAGTTCTTC. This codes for CASKDRGYNEQFF. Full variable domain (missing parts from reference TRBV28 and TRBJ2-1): DVKVTQSSRYLVKRTGEKVFLECVQDMDHENMFWYRQDPGLGLRLIYFSYDVKMKEKGDIPEGYSVSREKKERFSLILESASTNQTSMYLCASKDRGYNEQFFGPGTRLTVL.

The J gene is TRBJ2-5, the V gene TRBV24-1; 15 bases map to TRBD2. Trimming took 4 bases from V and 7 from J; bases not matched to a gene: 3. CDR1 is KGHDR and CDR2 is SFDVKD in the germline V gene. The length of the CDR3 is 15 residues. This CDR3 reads CATSDGTSGRMTQYF. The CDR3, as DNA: TGTGCCACCAGTGACGGGACTAGCGGGAGGATGACCCAGTACTTC.

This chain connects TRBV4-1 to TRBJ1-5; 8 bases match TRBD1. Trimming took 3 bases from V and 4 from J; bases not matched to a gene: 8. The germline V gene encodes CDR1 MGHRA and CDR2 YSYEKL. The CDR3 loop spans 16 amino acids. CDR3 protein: CASSHGQGRMNQPQHF. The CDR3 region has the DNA TGCGCCAGCAGCCACGGACAGGGTCGTATGAATCAGCCCCAGCATTTT.

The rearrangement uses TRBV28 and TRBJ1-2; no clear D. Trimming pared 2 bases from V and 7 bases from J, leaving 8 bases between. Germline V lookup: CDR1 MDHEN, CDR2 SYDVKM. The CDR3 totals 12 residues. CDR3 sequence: CASSLGGFGYTF. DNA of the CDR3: TGTGCCAGCAGTTTAGGAGGTTTTGGCTACACCTTC.

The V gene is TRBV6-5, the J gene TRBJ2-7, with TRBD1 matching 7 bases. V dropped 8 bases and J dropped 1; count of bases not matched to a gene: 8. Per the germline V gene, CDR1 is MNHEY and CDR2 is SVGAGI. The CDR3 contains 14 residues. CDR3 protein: CASYPGQRSYEQYF. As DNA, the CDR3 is TGTGCCAGCTACCCGGGACAGCGATCCTACGAGCAGTACTTC.

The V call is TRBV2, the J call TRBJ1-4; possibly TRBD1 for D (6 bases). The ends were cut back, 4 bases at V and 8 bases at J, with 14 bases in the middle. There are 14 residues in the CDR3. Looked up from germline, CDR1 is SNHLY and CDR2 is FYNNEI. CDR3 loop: CASSVVGGSEKLFF. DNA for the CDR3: TGTGCCAGCAGTGTTGTAGGGGGATCCGAAAAACTGTTTTTT.

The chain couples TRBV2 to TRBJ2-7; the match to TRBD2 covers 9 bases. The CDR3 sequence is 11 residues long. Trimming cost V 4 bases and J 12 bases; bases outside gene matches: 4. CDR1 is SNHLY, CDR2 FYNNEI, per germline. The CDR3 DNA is TGTGCCAGCAGTGGAGGCGGGAGGGGGTACTTC. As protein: CASSGGGRGYF. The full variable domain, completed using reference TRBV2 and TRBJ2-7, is EPEVTQTPSHQVTQMGQEVILRCVPISNHLYFYWYRQILGQKVEFLVSFYNNEISEKSEIFDDQFSVERPDGSNFTLKIRSTKLEDSAMYFCASSGGGRGYFGPGTRLTVT.

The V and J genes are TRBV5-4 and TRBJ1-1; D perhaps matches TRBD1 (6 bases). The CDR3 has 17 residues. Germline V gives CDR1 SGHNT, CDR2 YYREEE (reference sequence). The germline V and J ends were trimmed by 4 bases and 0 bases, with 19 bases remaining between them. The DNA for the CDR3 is TGTGCCAGCAGCCCGGGTGGGGGGGCTAAGATGAACACTGAAGCTTTCTTT. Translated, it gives CASSPGGGAKMNTEAFF.

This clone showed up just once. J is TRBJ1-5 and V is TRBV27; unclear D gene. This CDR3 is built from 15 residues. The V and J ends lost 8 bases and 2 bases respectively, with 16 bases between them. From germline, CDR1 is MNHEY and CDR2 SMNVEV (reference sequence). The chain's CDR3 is CASGRLRDGNQPQHF. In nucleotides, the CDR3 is TGTGCCAGCGGCCGTCTGCGGGATGGCAATCAGCCCCAGCATTTT.

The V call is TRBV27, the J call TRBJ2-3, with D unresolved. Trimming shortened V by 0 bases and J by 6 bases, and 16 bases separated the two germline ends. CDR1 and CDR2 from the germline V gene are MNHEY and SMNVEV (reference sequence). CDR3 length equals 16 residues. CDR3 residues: CASSLSPPEFGDTQYF. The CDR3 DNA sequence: TGTGCCAGCAGTTTATCACCCCCGGAGTTCGGCGATACGCAGTATTTT.

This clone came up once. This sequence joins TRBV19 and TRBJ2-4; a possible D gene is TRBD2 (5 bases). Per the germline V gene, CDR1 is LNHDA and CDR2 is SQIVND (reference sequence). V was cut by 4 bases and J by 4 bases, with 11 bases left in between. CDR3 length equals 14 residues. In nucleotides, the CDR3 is TGTGCCAGTAGTAGGACTGACCGAAAAAACATTCAGTACTTC. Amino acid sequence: CASSRTDRKNIQYF.

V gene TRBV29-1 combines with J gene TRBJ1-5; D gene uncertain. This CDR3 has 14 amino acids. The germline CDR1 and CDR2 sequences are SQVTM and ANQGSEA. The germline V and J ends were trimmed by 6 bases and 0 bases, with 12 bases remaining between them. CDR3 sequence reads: CSVPLGSSNQPQHF. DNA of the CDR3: TGCAGCGTGCCCCTAGGATCTAGCAATCAGCCCCAGCATTTT.

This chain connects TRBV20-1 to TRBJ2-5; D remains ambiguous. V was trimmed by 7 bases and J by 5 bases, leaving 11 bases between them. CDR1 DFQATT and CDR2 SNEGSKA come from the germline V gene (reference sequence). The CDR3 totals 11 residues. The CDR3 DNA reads TGCAGTGTTAGGCGTTCGGAGACCCAGTACTTC. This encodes CSVRRSETQYF.

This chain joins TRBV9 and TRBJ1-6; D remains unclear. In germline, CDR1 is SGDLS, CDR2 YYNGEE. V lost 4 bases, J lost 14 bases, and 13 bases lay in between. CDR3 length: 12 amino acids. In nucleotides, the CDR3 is TGTGCCAGCAGCACAGAGACCGGGGCCCTCCACTTT. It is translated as CASSTETGALHF.

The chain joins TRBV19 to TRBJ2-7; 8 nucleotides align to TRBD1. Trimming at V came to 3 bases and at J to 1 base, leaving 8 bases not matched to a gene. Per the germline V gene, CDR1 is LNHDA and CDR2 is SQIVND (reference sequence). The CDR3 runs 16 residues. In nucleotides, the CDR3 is TGTGCCAGTAGTATGGTAGGACAGGGTTTTTCCTACGAGCAGTACTTC. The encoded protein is CASSMVGQGFSYEQYF.

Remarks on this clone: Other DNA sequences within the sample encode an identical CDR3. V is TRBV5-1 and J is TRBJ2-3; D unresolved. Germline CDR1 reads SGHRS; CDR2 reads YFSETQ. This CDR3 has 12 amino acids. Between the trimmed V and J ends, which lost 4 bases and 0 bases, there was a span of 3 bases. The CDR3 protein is CASSLSTDTQYF. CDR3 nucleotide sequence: TGCGCCAGCAGCCTCAGCACAGATACGCAGTATTTT.

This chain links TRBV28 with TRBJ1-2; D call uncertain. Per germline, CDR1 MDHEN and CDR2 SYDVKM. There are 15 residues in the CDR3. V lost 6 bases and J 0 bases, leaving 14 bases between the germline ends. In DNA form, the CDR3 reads TGTGCCAGCAGCCTCACGGCGGTCGCTAACTATGGCTACACCTTC. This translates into CASSLTAVANYGYTF.

The CDR3 DNA reads TGTGCCAGCAGTTTACAGTATGGGGCAGGTAAGACGCCCCAGCATTTT. Its translation is CASSLQYGAGKTPQHF. The V gene is TRBV28, the J gene TRBJ1-5; D might be TRBD1 (5 bases). The ends were cut back, 2 bases at V and 9 bases at J, with 20 bases in the middle. This CDR3 is 16 amino acids long. Looked up from germline, CDR1 is MDHEN and CDR2 is SYDVKM.

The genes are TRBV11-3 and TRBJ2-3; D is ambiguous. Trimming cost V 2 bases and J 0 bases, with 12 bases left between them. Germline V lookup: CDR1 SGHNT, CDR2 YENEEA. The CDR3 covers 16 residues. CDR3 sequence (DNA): TGTGCCAGCAGCTTACTGGCGGTTTCTAGCACAGATACGCAGTATTTT. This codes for CASSLLAVSSTDTQYF.

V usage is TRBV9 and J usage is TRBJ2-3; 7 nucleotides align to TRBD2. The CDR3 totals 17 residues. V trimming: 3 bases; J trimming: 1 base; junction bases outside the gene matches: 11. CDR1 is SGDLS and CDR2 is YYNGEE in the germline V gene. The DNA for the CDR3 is TGTGCCAGCAGCGAGGGGTTGGGCGGGAGAGGCACAGATACGCAGTATTTT. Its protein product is CASSEGLGGRGTDTQYF.

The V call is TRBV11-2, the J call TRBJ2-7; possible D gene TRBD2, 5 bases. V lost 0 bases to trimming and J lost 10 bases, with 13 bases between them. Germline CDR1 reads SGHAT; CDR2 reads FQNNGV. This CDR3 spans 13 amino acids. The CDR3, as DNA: TGTGCCAGCAGCTTAGATCGAGAGGCGGGCCAGTACTTC. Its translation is CASSLDREAGQYF. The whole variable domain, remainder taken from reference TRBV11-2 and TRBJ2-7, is EAGVAQSPRYKIIEKRQSVAFWCNPISGHATLYWYQQILGQGPKLLIQFQNNGVVDDSQLPKDRFSAERLKGVDSTLKIQPAKLEDSAVYLCASSLDREAGQYFGPGTRLTVT.

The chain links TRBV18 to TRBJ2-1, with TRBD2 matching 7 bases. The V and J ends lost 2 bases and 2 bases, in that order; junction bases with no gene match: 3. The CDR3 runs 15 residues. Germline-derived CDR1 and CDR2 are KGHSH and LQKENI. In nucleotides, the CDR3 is TGTGCCAGCTCACCAAAGCGGGGCACCTACAATGAGCAGTTCTTC. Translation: CASSPKRGTYNEQFF.